What follows are 11 T cell receptor beta chains derived from one specimen sequenced in a study of T-cell reconstitution after alpha-beta-depleted transplantation in children. The TCRbeta library incorporated unique molecular identifiers. TCRdb used MiXCR to reprocess the PCR reads, holding one entry per CDR3 protein. The sample carries almost 250,000 distinct CDR3 sequences, about a quarter recorded once. The sample consisted of PBMCs, taken before TCRalphabeta/CD19-depleted stem cell transplant. These receptor sequences come from a girl aged 2 to 10 with Fanconi anemia, due to receive a stem cell transplant.

This clonotype was seen many times. The V and J genes are TRBV20-1 and TRBJ2-5; tentatively, D is TRBD2 (5 bases). V was cut by 4 bases and J by 5 bases, with 11 bases left in between. Germline loops: CDR1 DFQATT, CDR2 SNEGSKA (reference sequence). The CDR3 is 12 residues long. CDR3 sequence reads: CSAKEGYETQYF. The CDR3 DNA is TGCAGTGCTAAAGAGGGCTACGAGACCCAGTACTTC.

This clonotype was counted at least ten times. CDR3 sequence: CASSLVVNEQFF. The CDR3 nucleotides read TGTGCCAGCAGCTTAGTCGTGAATGAGCAGTTCTTC. This chain connects TRBV7-9 to TRBJ2-1; D unresolved. Germline V gene sequence: CDR1 SEHNR, CDR2 FQNEAQ (reference sequence). V lost 1 base and J 7 bases, leaving 5 bases between the germline ends. This CDR3 contains 12 residues.

This clonotype came up a few times. This chain connects TRBV12-3 or TRBV12-4 to TRBJ2-3, with D uncertain. CDR3 length: 16 amino acids. V was clipped by 2 bases and J by 0 bases, with 12 bases between them. CDR3 nucleotides: TGTGCCAGCAGTTTAAATGTTGAGGCTAGCACAGATACGCAGTATTTT. This encodes CASSLNVEASTDTQYF.

This clonotype has ten or more counts. V and J are TRBV29-1 and TRBJ2-7, with 8 bases matching TRBD1. V trimming: 6 bases; J trimming: 5 bases; junction bases outside the gene matches: 9. The CDR3 length is 13 residues. Per germline, CDR1 SQVTM and CDR2 ANQGSEA. Here the CDR3 reads CSVTDDRGHEQYF. DNA of the CDR3: TGCAGCGTGACGGACGACAGGGGCCACGAGCAGTACTTC.

The chain recombines TRBV20-1 with TRBJ2-1; a weak D match, TRBD2 (5 bases). The CDR3 length is 15 residues. Deletions cut 2 bases from V and 8 bases from J, with 19 bases between. Germline CDR1 and CDR2: DFQATT and SNEGSKA (reference sequence). CDR3 amino acids: CSARKLGPPFDEQFF. The CDR3 coding sequence is TGCAGTGCTAGAAAACTAGGACCCCCATTCGATGAGCAGTTCTTC.

This clonotype was counted many times. The chain is built from TRBV20-1 and TRBJ1-1; 9 positions agree with TRBD1. J was trimmed by 0 bases and V by 7 bases; bases with no gene match: 3. This CDR3 has 13 residues. Germline CDR1 and CDR2: DFQATT and SNEGSKA (reference sequence). In nucleotides, the CDR3 is TGCAGTGTTCGGACAGGGGTGAACACTGAAGCTTTCTTT. The encoded protein is CSVRTGVNTEAFF.

This clonotype occurred many times. This chain connects TRBV20-1 to TRBJ2-4; 7 nucleotides line up with TRBD2. From germline, CDR1 is DFQATT and CDR2 SNEGSKA (reference sequence). The CDR3 runs 16 residues. V dropped 6 bases and J dropped 5; count of bases not matched to a gene: 16. CDR3 DNA: TGCAGTGCCGCTATTTTTGGGGGGGGTTTTCAAAACATTCAGTACTTC. Translating gives CSAAIFGGGFQNIQYF.

This clonotype was seen ten or more times. V and J are TRBV20-1 and TRBJ2-1; 9 bases fit TRBD2. After removal of 1 base from V and 5 bases from J, the junction contained 15 bases not matched to a gene. The CDR3 runs to 18 residues. Germline V lookup: CDR1 DFQATT, CDR2 SNEGSKA (reference sequence). The CDR3 loop is CSARVIFGGGRADNEQFF. CDR3 DNA sequence: TGCAGTGCTAGAGTGATTTTCGGGGGCGGGAGGGCCGACAATGAGCAGTTCTTC.

The chain is built from TRBV7-3 and TRBJ2-3; 8 positions match TRBD2. The CDR3 loop spans 16 amino acids. Looked up from germline, CDR1 is SGHTA and CDR2 is FQGTGA. The J segment lost 3 bases and the V segment lost 5 bases, leaving 10 bases of the junction unmatched. The CDR3 nucleotides are TGTGCCAGCAGCAAATCCGGGGGGGCCGGGACAGATACGCAGTATTTT. This codes for CASSKSGGAGTDTQYF.

This clonotype has ten or more counts. This chain connects TRBV9 to TRBJ2-7; possibly TRBD2 for D (5 bases). Trimming removed 3 bases at V and 2 bases at J, with 15 bases between. CDR3 length: 15 amino acids. CDR1 is SGDLS, CDR2 YYNGEE, per germline. CDR3 protein: CASSDSQDSPYEQYF. The CDR3 bases are TGTGCCAGCAGCGACTCTCAGGACTCCCCCTACGAGCAGTACTTC.

The gene calls are TRBV11-2 and TRBJ2-3, with 7 bases that match TRBD2. Germline CDR1 SGHAT, CDR2 FQNNGV. The CDR3 spans 17 residues. Unmatched junction bases numbered 13, after V lost 5 bases and J lost 2 bases. CDR3 amino acids: CASSRVLLGTITDTQYF. CDR3 sequence (DNA): TGTGCCAGCAGCCGAGTATTATTGGGGACTATCACAGATACGCAGTATTTT.